The TCR beta chain described here comes from a study of blood T cell repertoires in COVID-19. Study-level background: Sites in the United States, Italy and Spain provided acute and convalescent COVID-19 samples. Nucleic acid was either cDNA or gDNA, and it came from T cells, B-cell-depleted T cells, or PBMCs.

Clones were read by immunoSEQ multiplex PCR, and TCRdb kept only the in-frame ones, dropping some. The profile covers about 88,000 clones, with 85% to 95% appearing a single time and about 1.8% taken by the ten largest. This CDR3 has 18 residues. V trimming: 4 bases; J trimming: 0 bases; junction bases outside the gene matches: 5. Germline V gene sequence: CDR1 LGHDT, CDR2 YNNKEL (reference sequence). Input material: peripheral blood. This TCR derives from a man between 60 and 75 years old with acute or convalescent COVID-19. The chain is built from TRBV3-1 (or the pseudogene TRBV3-2) and TRBJ2-3, with 15 positions matching TRBD2. The CDR3 nucleotides are TGTGCCAGCAGCCGGGGGGGACTAGCGGGAGGTAGCACAGATACGCAGTATTTT. Translated: CASSRGGLAGGSTDTQYF.